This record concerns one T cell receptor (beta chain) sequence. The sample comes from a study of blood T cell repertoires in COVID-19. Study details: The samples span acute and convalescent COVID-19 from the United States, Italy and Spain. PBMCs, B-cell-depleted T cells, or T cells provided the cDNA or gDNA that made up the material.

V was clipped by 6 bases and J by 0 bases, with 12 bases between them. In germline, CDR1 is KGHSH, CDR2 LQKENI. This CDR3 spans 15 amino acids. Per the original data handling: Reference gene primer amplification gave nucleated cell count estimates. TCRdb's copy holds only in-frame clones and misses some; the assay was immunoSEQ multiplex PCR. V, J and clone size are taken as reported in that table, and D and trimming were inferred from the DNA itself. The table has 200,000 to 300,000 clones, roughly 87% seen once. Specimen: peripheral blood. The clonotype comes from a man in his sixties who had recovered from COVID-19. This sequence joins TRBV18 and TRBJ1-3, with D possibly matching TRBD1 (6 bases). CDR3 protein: CASSRGGASGNTIYF. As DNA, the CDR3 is TGTGCCAGCTCCCGGGGGGGCGCCTCTGGAAACACCATATATTTT.